This passage covers 17 T cell receptor beta chains from one sample sequenced in a study of molecular identifiers for immune sequencing clone quantification. TCRdb used MiXCR to reprocess the PCR reads, holding one entry per CDR3 protein. The repertoire holds around 100,000 distinct CDR3 sequences, with 35% as singletons. Sequenced: naive CD8+ T cells from blood, with Jurkat cell RNA spiked in. The subset denotes: FACS-sorted CD8+CD4-CCR7+CD45RA+ naive T cells. The receptors originated from a human donor in good health. Some libraries in this study had Jurkat cell RNA spiked in.

The genes are TRBV6-5 and TRBJ2-2; a weak D match, TRBD2 (5 bases). Germline V CDR1 and CDR2: MNHEY, SVGAGI. The CDR3 is 14 amino acids. V lost 0 bases, J lost 4 bases, and 6 bases lay in between. The CDR3 loop is CASSYSGATGELFF. The CDR3 region has the DNA TGTGCCAGCAGTTACTCGGGAGCCACCGGGGAGCTGTTTTTT.

This chain uses TRBV4-1 with TRBJ1-1; no clear D gene. Trimming pared 3 bases from V and 2 bases from J, leaving 10 bases between. This CDR3 is built from 14 residues. The germline V gene has CDR1 MGHRA and CDR2 YSYEKL. The CDR3 region is CASSHLTSNTEAFF. The CDR3 bases are TGCGCCAGCAGCCATCTGACGTCAAACACTGAAGCTTTCTTT.

This clonotype was found a few times. The chain carries TRBV6-2 or TRBV6-3 and TRBJ2-7; 11 positions agree with TRBD2. V was pared by 6 bases and J by 5 bases, with 18 bases of the junction left unmatched. The CDR3 covers 18 residues. Germline CDR1 and CDR2: MNHEY and SVGEGT. CDR3 region: CASRTYRGLAAETHEQYF. Here the CDR3 DNA reads TGTGCCAGCAGGACCTATAGGGGACTAGCGGCTGAAACTCACGAGCAGTACTTC.

This clonotype came up many times. The chain combines TRBV2 with TRBJ2-7; D remains unclear. The CDR3 consists of 13 residues. Trimming shortened V by 7 bases and J by 1 base, and 11 bases separated the two germline ends. The germline V gene encodes CDR1 SNHLY and CDR2 FYNNEI. This CDR3 is CASIVLLSYEQYF. In nucleotides, the CDR3 is TGTGCCAGCATTGTCCTCCTATCCTACGAGCAGTACTTC.

To note about this clonotype: With a much larger clone just one base away, this may be a read error. The chain employs TRBV28 and TRBJ1-2; D unclear. From germline, CDR1 is MDHEN and CDR2 SYDVKM. The CDR3 has 14 amino acids. The CDR3: CACSRLERNYGYTF. DNA of the CDR3: TGTGCCTGCAGCCGGCTGGAGAGGAACTATGGCTACACCTTC.

The chain links TRBV29-1 to TRBJ2-7; 7 positions match TRBD2. V was clipped by 7 bases and J by 3 bases; unmatched bases: 9. The CDR3 has 13 residues. Germline CDR1 and CDR2: SQVTM and ANQGSEA. The CDR3 DNA follows: TGCAGCGCCCATCTCCGGGGGGACTACGAGCAGTACTTC. Its protein product is CSAHLRGDYEQYF.

In its sample, this clonotype was seen a few times. The rearrangement links TRBV5-6 to TRBJ2-7; D tentatively reads TRBD1 or TRBD2 (6 bases each). The CDR3 has 16 amino acids. The germline V gene encodes CDR1 SGHDT and CDR2 YYEEEE. Trimming removed 0 bases at V and 2 bases at J, with 15 bases between. The CDR3 sequence: CASSLEGGLGAYEQYF. CDR3 DNA sequence: TGTGCCAGCAGCTTGGAAGGGGGGTTAGGGGCCTACGAGCAGTACTTC.

This clonotype was recorded many times. This sequence joins TRBV28 and TRBJ2-5; a weak D match, TRBD1 (5 bases). The length of the CDR3 is 13 residues. The V and J ends lost 6 bases and 3 bases respectively, with 11 bases between them. Germline lookup yields CDR1 MDHEN and CDR2 SYDVKM. The CDR3 DNA sequence: TGTGCCAGCAGCCCGGACAATAAAGAGACCCAGTACTTC. Its translation: CASSPDNKETQYF.

Only a few counts were recorded for this clonotype. This chain joins TRBV7-2 and TRBJ2-4; no clear D. Germline V gene lookup returns CDR1 SGHTA and CDR2 FQGNSA. The V gene lost 2 bases and the J gene lost 2 bases, with 13 bases spanning the gap. The length of the CDR3 is 16 residues. The CDR3, as DNA: TGTGCCAGCAGCTTAATAAGGGCCAATTCCAAAAACATTCAGTACTTC. This gives the protein CASSLIRANSKNIQYF.

Many counts were recorded for this clonotype. The CDR3 nucleotides read TGCAGCGTAACAGTGAACACTGAAGCTTTCTTT. The encoded protein is CSVTVNTEAFF. The V gene is TRBV29-1, the J gene TRBJ1-1; D unclear. CDR1 SQVTM and CDR2 ANQGSEA come from the germline V gene. The CDR3 is 11 residues long. Trimming stripped 6 bases from V and 0 bases from J, with 5 bases between. The full variable domain, rest sourced from reference TRBV29-1 and TRBJ1-1, is SAVISQKPSRDICQRGTSLTIQCQVDSQVTMMFWYRQQPGQSLTLIATANQGSEATYESGFVIDKFPISRPNLTFSTLTVSNMSPEDSSIYLCSVTVNTEAFFGQGTRLTVV.

The chain couples TRBV12-3 or TRBV12-4 to TRBJ2-6; tentatively, D is TRBD1 (7 bases). CDR3 length: 19 amino acids. V lost 8 bases, J lost 12 bases, and 35 bases lay in between. The CDR3 DNA sequence: TGTGCCAGCTGCCCTCCTGGAGGGGGCGTCCTCTCTGGGGCCTTCGTCCTGACTTTC. This gives the protein CASCPPGGGVLSGAFVLTF.

The rearrangement links TRBV28 to TRBJ2-2, with a weak D call TRBD2 (5 bases). Germline-derived CDR1 and CDR2 are MDHEN and SYDVKM. V lost 5 bases, J lost 6 bases, and 7 bases lay in between. CDR3 length equals 12 residues. The DNA of the CDR3 is TGTGCCAGCAGTCAAGCGGCCGGGGAGCTGTTTTTT. Translation gives CASSQAAGELFF.

The genes are TRBV6-5 and TRBJ2-5, with a tentative D call TRBD1 (6 bases). Germline assignment: CDR1 MNHEY and CDR2 SVGAGI. V dropped 1 base and J dropped 4 bases, with 13 bases sitting between them. The CDR3 has 15 amino acids. Written as DNA, the CDR3 is TGTGCCAGCAGTTACTTATCTACAGGGAGAGAGACCCAGTACTTC. Amino acids: CASSYLSTGRETQYF.

The chain combines TRBV29-1 with TRBJ2-3; no clear D gene. Germline assignment: CDR1 SQVTM and CDR2 ANQGSEA. The germline V and J ends were trimmed by 6 bases and 6 bases, with 7 bases remaining between them. This CDR3 is built from 10 residues. This chain's CDR3 is CSVHYDTQYF. In DNA form, the CDR3 reads TGCAGCGTCCACTATGATACGCAGTATTTT.

On this clonotype: This may be a read error, as it is one base from a much larger clone. The CDR3 here is CASSFSNSGNTIYF. CDR3 DNA sequence: TGTGCCAGCAGCTTTAGTAACTCTGGAAACACCATATATTTT. The J gene is TRBJ1-3, the V gene TRBV7-9; D gene uncertain. The length of the CDR3 is 14 residues. The germline gives CDR1 SEHNR, CDR2 FQNEAQ (reference sequence). The V gene lost 3 bases and the J gene lost 0 bases, with 6 bases spanning the gap.

In its sample, this clonotype was seen a few times. The rearrangement links TRBV12-3 or TRBV12-4 to TRBJ1-1; tentatively, D is TRBD1 (5 bases). Trimming cost V 6 bases and J 4 bases, with 12 bases left between them. The CDR3 covers 13 residues. CDR3 nucleotides: TGTGCCAGCAGCAAAGGGGTTCCCACTGAAGCTTTCTTT. Translating gives CASSKGVPTEAFF.

This clonotype was observed at least ten times. The chain carries TRBV5-1 and TRBJ2-3, with TRBD2 matching over 10 bases. CDR1 is SGHRS, CDR2 YFSETQ, per germline. The CDR3 runs to 16 residues. V lost 4 bases and J lost 3; bases outside the gene matches: 8. CDR3 bases: TGCGCCAGCAGCATCTCTAGCGGGAGTTGGACAGATACGCAGTATTTT. Encoded protein: CASSISSGSWTDTQYF.